This TCR beta chain comes out of a study of cytomegalovirus exposure and HLA in healthy donors. Germline V gene data show CDR1 as SGHDT and CDR2 as YYEEEE. This CDR3 is built from 15 residues. With 1 base clipped from V and 5 bases from J, the junction kept 7 bases outside the gene matches. Study findings and constraints: Among CMV-associated TCR beta chains, most appeared HLA-restricted in a later analysis.

Worth noting for this clone: Antigen: not known.

The PCR contained 60 Vbeta and 13 Jbeta primers. The method was immunoSEQ multiplex PCR; TCRdb's version includes in-frame clones alone and lacks a portion of them. The sample shows about 98,000 clones, roughly 70% of them seen only once. Sequences were obtained from PBMCs. The TCR comes from a man over 45 in good health and CMV-seronegative. The genes are TRBV5-6 and TRBJ2-7, with 9 bases that match TRBD2. The CDR3 nucleotides are TGTGCCAGCAGCTTGCCTAGCGGGAAAATACACGAGCAGTACTTC. This encodes CASSLPSGKIHEQYF.